This T cell receptor (beta chain) was captured by sequencing in a study of blood T cells in healthy people across ages. This clonotype was seen more than once but under ten times. Its specificity is unknown. Study results and caveats: Higher diversity and more naive CD4+ cells were features of long-lived donors, compared to aged donors.

A second roughly 6 to 12 cycle PCR used barcoded and J-beta primers. Using its own MiXCR run on the 5' RACE reads, TCRdb lists one record per CDR3 protein. The table shows approximately 960,000 distinct CDR3 sequences, with about 29% occurring only once. CDR1 is SGHAT and CDR2 is FQNNGV in the germline V gene. CDR3 length: 17 amino acids. J was trimmed by 3 bases and V by 3 bases; bases with no gene match: 12. The data also belong to a second study, concerning T cells of mothers and their children. As that study records: Each mother gave over 9.5 million TCR beta CDR3 reads; each child, about 3 million. The overlap seen between related mothers and children slightly exceeded that of unrelated pairs, though not significantly. Nobody spotted any persistent microchimeric T cell clones.

The receptor was derived from a woman aged 40 to 50 in good health. This sequence joins TRBV11-2 and TRBJ2-3; 7 positions match TRBD2. Sequencing was performed on blood. The CDR3 DNA reads TGTGCCAGCAGCTTCCTGCCATCTGGCGGGGGAACAGATACGCAGTATTTT. Translated: CASSFLPSGGGTDTQYF.